What follows are 6 T cell receptor beta chains derived from one specimen sequenced in a study of T cell responses to AZD1222 COVID-19 vaccine. The data were produced by immunoSEQ multiplex PCR, yet TCRdb's version contains in-frame clones alone and is incomplete. The repertoire holds some 60,000 clones, with about three quarters as singletons. Source: peripheral blood, taken 28 days after the second AZD1222 dose. These receptors originate from an adult who received the AZD1222 COVID-19 vaccine.

This clone is medium-sized (0.01 to 0.1%) in the sample. This sequence joins TRBV18 and TRBJ1-2, with 9 bases identical to TRBD1. The V segment lost 0 bases and the J segment 2 bases; nucleotides outside the gene matches: 4. The CDR3 has 16 amino acids. The V gene's germline CDR1 is KGHSH and CDR2 LQKENI. CDR3 coding DNA: TGTGCCAGCTCACCACCGAACGGACAGGGGAACTATGGCTACACCTTC. It translates to CASSPPNGQGNYGYTF.

This chain uses TRBV30 with TRBJ2-7, with D perhaps TRBD1 or TRBD2 (5 bases each). CDR1 GTSNPN and CDR2 SVGIG come from the germline V gene (reference sequence). The ends were cut back, 3 bases at V and 5 bases at J, with 14 bases in the middle. The CDR3 loop spans 13 amino acids. CDR3 coding DNA: TGTGCCTGGAGCTCACCGGGACCTAACGAGCAGTACTTC. This encodes CAWSSPGPNEQYF.

This chain joins TRBV4-1 and TRBJ1-6; 12 nucleotides align to TRBD1. J was trimmed by 6 bases and V by 9 bases; bases with no gene match: 6. The V gene's germline CDR1 is MGHRA and CDR2 YSYEKL. The CDR3 is 15 residues long. The CDR3 DNA is TGCGCCAGACGGGGACAGGGGGCTTCTAATTCACCCCTCCACTTT. Amino acid sequence: CARRGQGASNSPLHF.

The rearrangement links TRBV30 to TRBJ1-2, with 8 bases identical to TRBD1. Per the germline V gene, CDR1 is GTSNPN and CDR2 is SVGIG (reference sequence). V shed 2 bases, J shed 4 bases, and the junction held 6 bases outside the gene matches. CDR3 length equals 14 residues. This chain's CDR3 is CAWSPTGGIYGYTF. The DNA of the CDR3 is TGTGCCTGGAGTCCTACAGGGGGTATCTATGGCTACACCTTC.

The J gene is TRBJ1-1, the V gene TRBV7-9; D unresolved. CDR3 length equals 13 residues. Looked up from germline, CDR1 is SEHNR and CDR2 is FQNEAQ (reference sequence). The V and J ends lost 5 bases and 1 base respectively, with 8 bases between them. This CDR3 reads CASSLPGNTEAFF. As DNA, the CDR3 is TGTGCCAGCAGCCTACCCGGGAACACTGAAGCTTTCTTT.

V usage is TRBV13 and J usage is TRBJ1-3; no clear D. The germline V gene encodes CDR1 PRHDT and CDR2 FYEKMQ (reference sequence). Trimming removed 4 bases from V and 0 bases from J, with 10 bases in between. The CDR3 consists of 15 residues. CDR3 coding DNA: TGTGCCAGCAGCTCAGGCGTTAGCTCTGGAAACACCATATATTTT. Translating it yields CASSSGVSSGNTIYF.